Below are 25 T cell receptor beta chains sequenced from a single sample in a study of B cell selection in AIRE deficiency. TCRdb's copy holds only in-frame clones and misses some; the assay was immunoSEQ multiplex PCR. The repertoire holds 23,000 or so clones, with over 95% as singletons. CD4+CD127+ cells were sorted as the conventional CD4 T cells. Material: CD4+CD127+ conventional T cells sorted from PBMCs. The origin of the receptors is a human donor in good health.

The rearrangement uses TRBV29-1 and TRBJ2-6; TRBD1 matches 7 bases. Germline values: CDR1 SQVTM, CDR2 ANQGSEA. The CDR3 spans 17 residues. J was trimmed by 0 bases and V by 6 bases; bases with no gene match: 11. CDR3: CSVLGQARISGANVLTF. The DNA of the CDR3 is TGCAGCGTCCTCGGACAGGCGAGAATCTCTGGGGCCAACGTCCTGACTTTC.

This chain connects TRBV9 to TRBJ2-2, with TRBD1 matching over 12 bases. The trim removed 4 bases at V and 0 bases at J, leaving 10 bases unmatched. From germline, CDR1 is SGDLS and CDR2 YYNGEE. The CDR3 loop spans 19 amino acids. CDR3 bases: TGTGCCAGCAGCCCACGTCCCGGGACAGGGGGCACGAACACCGGGGAGCTGTTTTTT. Its protein is CASSPRPGTGGTNTGELFF. Using reference TRBV9 and TRBJ2-2 for the parts outside the CDR3, the full variable domain is DSGVTQTPKHLITATGQRVTLRCSPRSGDLSVYWYQQSLDQGLQFLIQYYNGEERAKGNILERFSAQQFPDLHSELNLSSLELGDSALYFCASSPRPGTGGTNTGELFFGEGSRLTVL.

The gene calls are TRBV29-1 and TRBJ1-1; D is perhaps TRBD1 (5 bases). The CDR3 totals 11 residues. Looked up from germline, CDR1 is SQVTM and CDR2 is ANQGSEA. Trimming took 6 bases from V and 5 from J, leaving 10 bases between them. CDR3 protein: CSVSRGTEAFF. The CDR3, as DNA: TGCAGCGTGTCCCGGGGGACTGAAGCTTTCTTT. Full variable domain (remainder filled in from reference TRBV29-1 and TRBJ1-1): SAVISQKPSRDICQRGTSLTIQCQVDSQVTMMFWYRQQPGQSLTLIATANQGSEATYESGFVIDKFPISRPNLTFSTLTVSNMSPEDSSIYLCSVSRGTEAFFGQGTRLTVV.

This sequence joins TRBV6-6 and TRBJ2-5, with D possibly TRBD2 on 6 matching bases. CDR1 and CDR2 (germline): MNHNY, SVGAGI (reference sequence). The ends were cut back, 2 bases at V and 5 bases at J, with 18 bases in the middle. The length of the CDR3 is 16 residues. This CDR3 reads CASSYPSGDAGETQYF. The CDR3 nucleotides are TGTGCCAGCAGTTACCCCTCGGGGGATGCTGGGGAGACCCAGTACTTC.

This rearrangement joins TRBV27 to TRBJ2-7, with D unclear. Between the trimmed V and J ends, which lost 8 bases and 3 bases, there was a span of 8 bases. Germline V gives CDR1 MNHEY, CDR2 SMNVEV (reference sequence). This CDR3 has 11 amino acids. CDR3 sequence (DNA): TGTGCCAGCGGAGAATTCTACGAGCAGTACTTC. This codes for CASGEFYEQYF.

In its sample, this clone was seen once. The chain carries TRBV25-1 and TRBJ1-2; D is unclear. The CDR3 sequence is 13 residues long. V gave up 5 bases and J gave up 2 bases, with 9 bases separating them. CDR1 and CDR2 (germline): MGHDK, SYGVNS. CDR3 in DNA: TGTGCCAGCAGTCGCCTACAGAACTATGGCTACACCTTC. Encoded protein: CASSRLQNYGYTF.

About this clone: An end of the junction differs from the germline gene, which may be a read error. The V gene is TRBV7-2, the J gene TRBJ1-5; D is uncertain. Germline V gene lookup returns CDR1 SGHTA and CDR2 FQGNSA. The CDR3 spans 16 residues. CDR3 sequence: CAGSLGSLASNQPQHF. CDR3 bases: TGTGCCGGCAGCTTAGGTTCCTTGGCTAGCAATCAGCCCCAGCATTTT.

The rearrangement joins TRBV5-2 to TRBJ2-6. TRBV5-2 is a documented pseudogene. There are 18 residues in the CDR3. CDR3 loop: CASNPIREYTSRANVLTF. The CDR3 nucleotides read TGTGCCAGCAATCCTATACGAGAGTACACAAGTCGGGCCAACGTCCTGACTTTC.

This chain links TRBV6-5 with TRBJ1-5; D call uncertain. The CDR3 contains 16 residues. V dropped 4 bases and J dropped 1 base, with 14 bases sitting between them. CDR1 MNHEY and CDR2 SVGAGI come from the germline V gene. CDR3 DNA sequence: TGTGCCAGCAGTTCCACACACGAGAGAAGCAATCAGCCCCAGCATTTT. Its protein is CASSSTHERSNQPQHF.

The chain combines TRBV4-2 with TRBJ2-5; TRBD1 matches 11 bases. This CDR3 is 15 amino acids long. CDR1 and CDR2 (germline): LGHNA, YNFKEQ. After removal of 5 bases from V and 2 bases from J, the junction contained 4 bases not matched to a gene. The DNA for the CDR3 is TGTGCCAGCAGCTGGACAGGGGGCGGACAAGAGACCCAGTACTTC. Translation: CASSWTGGGQETQYF.

The chain couples TRBV9 to TRBJ2-7; 7 bases are a match to TRBD1. This CDR3 has 15 amino acids. CDR1 is SGDLS and CDR2 is YYNGEE in the germline V gene. V shed 0 bases, J shed 3 bases, and the junction held 6 bases outside the gene matches. The CDR3: CASSVEQGPYYEQYF. DNA of the CDR3: TGTGCCAGCAGCGTAGAACAGGGGCCTTACTACGAGCAGTACTTC.

The rearrangement uses TRBV6-4 and TRBJ2-1, with D maybe TRBD1 (7 bases). Trimming left V 6 bases short and J 10 bases short, with 16 bases between. Germline CDR1 and CDR2: MRHNA and SNTAGT. The CDR3 has 13 residues. The CDR3 DNA follows: TGTGCCAGCAGCCAGGGGGGCCAGGGCGAGCAGTTCTTC. Protein sequence: CASSQGGQGEQFF.

The chain recombines TRBV11-2 with TRBJ2-5; D gene unclear. Germline V gene sequence: CDR1 SGHAT, CDR2 FQNNGV. V was clipped by 1 base and J by 2 bases, with 11 bases between them. This CDR3 comprises 15 residues. CDR3 protein: CASSLGVRQQETQYF. The CDR3 DNA reads TGTGCCAGCAGCTTAGGTGTCAGGCAACAAGAGACCCAGTACTTC.

This sequence joins TRBV5-4 and TRBJ2-1; no firm D call. This CDR3 has 15 residues. V was trimmed by 3 bases and J by 2 bases, leaving 12 bases between them. The germline CDR1 and CDR2 sequences are SGHNT and YYREEE (reference sequence). The CDR3 DNA reads as TGTGCCAGCAGCTCCGCCAACAGTGCCTACAATGAGCAGTTCTTC. It encodes CASSSANSAYNEQFF. Full variable domain (rest looked up from reference TRBV5-4 and TRBJ2-1): ETGVTQSPTHLIKTRGQQVTLRCSSQSGHNTVSWYQQALGQGPQFIFQYYREEENGRGNFPPRFSGLQFPNYSSELNVNALELDDSALYLCASSSANSAYNEQFFGPGTRLTVL.

The genes are TRBV7-9 and TRBJ1-4; the match to TRBD1 covers 7 bases. CDR1 SEHNR and CDR2 FQNEAQ come from the germline V gene (reference sequence). V lost 5 bases to trimming and J lost 7 bases; unmatched junction nucleotides: 13. This CDR3 comprises 16 residues. CDR3 bases: TGTGCCAGCAGCCCCCAGGGGGACATAAAGGGTGAAAAACTGTTTTTT. Its protein is CASSPQGDIKGEKLFF.

The genes are TRBV27 and TRBJ1-5; D is uncertain. Germline CDR1 MNHEY, CDR2 SMNVEV (reference sequence). Trimming cost V 6 bases and J 0 bases, with 18 bases left between them. The CDR3 is 17 amino acids. The CDR3 loop reads CASRKWGEVYSNQPQHF. Here the CDR3 DNA reads TGTGCCAGCAGGAAATGGGGAGAGGTCTATAGCAATCAGCCCCAGCATTTT.

This clone was seen once. The chain employs TRBV7-2 and TRBJ2-7, with D tentatively TRBD1 (5 bases). Germline V gene lookup returns CDR1 SGHTA and CDR2 FQGNSA. V was cut by 3 bases and J by 2 bases, with 14 bases left in between. The CDR3 is 15 residues long. The CDR3 coding sequence is TGTGCCAGCAGCTTGTGGCAGGGTGGTCCCTACGAGCAGTACTTC. Protein: CASSLWQGGPYEQYF.

The V gene is TRBV10-3, the J gene TRBJ1-1; possible D gene TRBD1, 5 bases. CDR1 ENHRY and CDR2 SYGVKD come from the germline V gene. There are 14 residues in the CDR3. The V end was cut by 4 bases, the J end by 1 base, with 10 bases between. The CDR3 is CAISARVENTEAFF. CDR3 DNA sequence: TGTGCCATCAGTGCCAGGGTGGAGAACACTGAAGCTTTCTTT.

This clone was seen just once. The rearrangement joins TRBV6-5 to TRBJ1-2, with 8 bases identical to TRBD1. Per germline, CDR1 MNHEY and CDR2 SVGAGI. This CDR3 contains 14 residues. V shed 6 bases and J 2 bases; nucleotides not matched to a gene: 5. The CDR3 is CASSRQGLNYGYTF. CDR3 bases: TGTGCCAGCAGCCGACAGGGGTTGAACTATGGCTACACCTTC.

The gene calls are TRBV7-6 and TRBJ2-2, with 9 bases aligning to TRBD1. Trimming cost V 5 bases and J 5 bases; bases outside gene matches: 3. The germline CDR1 and CDR2 sequences are SGHVS and FNYEAQ. The CDR3 is 14 residues long. The CDR3 DNA reads as TGTGCCAGCAGCCCGACAGGGGGGACCGGGGAGCTGTTTTTT. Amino acid sequence: CASSPTGGTGELFF.

This clone was counted only a few times. V and J are TRBV5-1 and TRBJ1-1; weak D call: TRBD1 (6 bases). V was pared by 3 bases and J by 3 bases, with 12 bases between. The CDR3 is 14 residues long. Germline V gene data show CDR1 as SGHRS and CDR2 as YFSETQ. The chain's CDR3 is CASSSRGSDTEAFF. Here the CDR3 DNA reads TGCGCCAGCAGCTCCAGGGGATCGGACACTGAAGCTTTCTTT.

The chain couples TRBV7-3 to TRBJ2-3; D may match TRBD1 or TRBD2 (7 bases each). With 5 bases removed from V and 5 bases from J, the gap between germline ends came to 17 bases. Germline V gives CDR1 SGHTA, CDR2 FQGTGA. This CDR3 is built from 15 residues. CDR3 loop: CASSPRGGFVDTQYF. The CDR3 nucleotides read TGTGCCAGCAGCCCCAGGGGGGGATTCGTAGATACGCAGTATTTT.

The chain joins TRBV19 to TRBJ2-5; the D is unclear. Trimming stripped 3 bases from V and 5 bases from J, with 13 bases between. The CDR3 covers 14 residues. Germline V lookup: CDR1 LNHDA, CDR2 SQIVND (reference sequence). The CDR3 loop is CASSILPNRETQYF. DNA of the CDR3: TGTGCCAGTAGTATCCTACCCAACCGGGAGACCCAGTACTTC.

This clone was seen a few times. This rearrangement joins TRBV27 to TRBJ2-7; D remains unclear. The CDR3 totals 13 residues. Trimming pared 2 bases from V and 3 bases from J, leaving 8 bases between. Germline V gene sequence: CDR1 MNHEY, CDR2 SMNVEV (reference sequence). CDR3 loop: CASSLPPVYEQYF. CDR3 bases: TGTGCCAGCAGTTTACCACCTGTCTACGAGCAGTACTTC.

The chain combines TRBV6-5 with TRBJ1-6; D remains ambiguous. Germline CDR1 MNHEY, CDR2 SVGAGI. This CDR3 spans 15 amino acids. V was clipped by 0 bases and J by 4 bases, with 7 bases between them. The DNA for the CDR3 is TGTGCCAGCAGTTACTCTAGTCGTTATAATTCACCCCTCCACTTT. Translated, it gives CASSYSSRYNSPLHF.